The 21 T cell receptor beta chains below were found in one sample sequenced in a study of T-cell memory formation after mild COVID-19. TCRdb called the 5' RACE reads again in MiXCR, with one record for every CDR3 protein. Found here are about 200,000 distinct CDR3 sequences, 7.5% to 10% of them singletons; the top ten hold 3.5% to 4%. The sample taken for sequencing was PBMCs or a T cell subset sorted from them (not recorded which). Receptors originate from a man younger than 35 who had mild COVID-19 (a few samples of this study predate the infection). Cell type and time point are not known.

At least ten counts were recorded for this clonotype. The chain carries TRBV24-1 and TRBJ1-2, with a tentative D call TRBD1 (5 bases). The germline CDR1 and CDR2 sequences are KGHDR and SFDVKD. Trimming pared 4 bases from V and 7 bases from J, leaving 9 bases between. CDR3 size: 12 residues. The CDR3 sequence is CATSERGRGYTF. The CDR3 DNA is TGTGCCACCAGTGAGAGGGGTCGTGGCTACACCTTC.

This clonotype was picked up a small number of times. The chain is built from TRBV25-1 and TRBJ2-7; 8 bases map to TRBD1. Germline loops: CDR1 MGHDK, CDR2 SYGVNS. The CDR3 has 15 residues. V dropped 3 bases and J dropped 3; count of bases not matched to a gene: 7. DNA for the CDR3: TGTGCCAGCAGTGACCGGGACAGGTCCCACTACGAGCAGTACGTC. Amino acids: CASSDRDRSHYEQYV.

This clonotype has a handful of counts. This chain connects TRBV10-3 to TRBJ2-2; TRBD1 matches at 7 bases. The CDR3 is 18 amino acids. J gave up 5 bases and V 5 bases, and 17 bases lay outside the gene matches. Germline V gene data show CDR1 as ENHRY and CDR2 as SYGVKD. The CDR3 DNA is TGTGCCATCAGTCCCAACAGGGGCCAGGGAACGGGGACCGGGGAGCTGTTTTTT. Translation: CAISPNRGQGTGTGELFF.

The chain recombines TRBV7-9 with TRBJ2-3; the D is unclear. The CDR3 is 14 amino acids. Germline values: CDR1 SEHNR, CDR2 FQNEAQ (reference sequence). V lost 2 bases to trimming and J lost 4 bases, with 10 bases between them. The CDR3 nucleotides read TGTGCCAGCAGCTTAACCCACCCCGCAGATACGCAGTATTTT. As protein: CASSLTHPADTQYF.

The chain links TRBV5-1 to TRBJ2-7; the D gene is possibly TRBD1 (6 bases). In germline, CDR1 is SGHRS, CDR2 YFSETQ. The V gene lost 4 bases and the J gene lost 3 bases, with 14 bases spanning the gap. CDR3 length: 14 residues. The CDR3 nucleotides are TGCGCCAGCAGCGAAAACAGGGAAATCTACGAGCAGTACTTC. Translation: CASSENREIYEQYF.

The chain combines TRBV20-1 with TRBJ1-1; 7 nucleotides match TRBD1. V was pared by 5 bases and J by 0 bases, with 9 bases of the junction left unmatched. The CDR3 is made up of 15 amino acids. CDR1 and CDR2 from the germline V gene are DFQATT and SNEGSKA (reference sequence). CDR3 in DNA: TGCAGTGCTGTCATGGGACAGCGCGTGAACACTGAAGCTTTCTTT. It is translated as CSAVMGQRVNTEAFF.

The chain recombines TRBV7-2 with TRBJ2-5, with D unresolved. Trimming shortened V by 8 bases and J by 1 base, and 8 bases separated the two germline ends. The length of the CDR3 is 12 residues. Germline values: CDR1 SGHTA, CDR2 FQGNSA. CDR3 sequence (DNA): TGTGCCAGCGCCCCACCCCAAGAGACCCAGTACTTC. Amino acid sequence: CASAPPQETQYF.

This clonotype occurred a few times. This rearrangement joins TRBV2 to TRBJ1-2; tentatively, D is TRBD1 (5 bases). Germline values: CDR1 SNHLY, CDR2 FYNNEI. Between the trimmed V and J ends, which lost 7 bases and 5 bases, there was a span of 20 bases. This CDR3 region has 15 residues. CDR3 bases: TGTGCCAGCAATACCGCCACGGGACCGAAGTATGGCTACACCTTC. Protein: CASNTATGPKYGYTF.

This clonotype was detected many times. The J gene is TRBJ2-1, the V gene TRBV7-3; 9 nucleotides line up with TRBD1. Germline V lookup: CDR1 SGHTA, CDR2 FQGTGA. Trimming removed 5 bases from V and 6 bases from J; junction bases left unmatched: 8. The length of the CDR3 is 15 residues. CDR3 DNA: TGTGCCAGCAGCAATGGGACAGGGATAAGCAATGAGCAGTTCTTC. Translating gives CASSNGTGISNEQFF.

This clonotype has at least ten counts. The rearrangement joins TRBV10-2 to TRBJ2-7; a possible D gene is TRBD1 (5 bases). This CDR3 has 13 amino acids. Trimming cost V 7 bases and J 2 bases, with 12 bases left between them. Germline V gives CDR1 WSHSY, CDR2 SAAADI. CDR3 amino acids: CASKGQGPYEQYF. The CDR3 region has the DNA TGCGCCAGCAAGGGGCAGGGTCCCTACGAGCAGTACTTC.

The rearrangement uses TRBV6-5 and TRBJ2-3, with 7 nucleotides matching TRBD1. The CDR3 contains 17 residues. Germline-derived CDR1 and CDR2 are MNHEY and SVGAGI. With 5 bases clipped from V and 2 bases from J, the junction kept 13 bases outside the gene matches. Here the CDR3 DNA reads TGTGCCAGCAGTCTAATCCCCGGGACAGCCAACACAGATACGCAGTATTTT. It codes for CASSLIPGTANTDTQYF.

Many counts were recorded for this clonotype. The chain couples TRBV6-5 to TRBJ2-5; D remains ambiguous. V was cut by 4 bases and J by 5 bases, with 5 bases left in between. Germline V gene sequence: CDR1 MNHEY, CDR2 SVGAGI. This CDR3 region has 11 residues. This CDR3 reads CASSSEETQYF. DNA for the CDR3: TGTGCCAGCAGTTCCGAGGAGACCCAGTACTTC.

Only a few counts were recorded for this clonotype. The rearrangement joins TRBV9 to TRBJ1-1; D gene uncertain. V lost 4 bases and J 3 bases, leaving 10 bases between the germline ends. In germline, CDR1 is SGDLS, CDR2 YYNGEE. This CDR3 spans 13 amino acids. CDR3: CASSSDTDTEAFF. The CDR3 DNA sequence: TGTGCCAGCAGCTCCGACACGGACACTGAAGCTTTCTTT.

This clonotype was seen a handful of times. The gene calls are TRBV5-1 and TRBJ1-4; tentative D call: TRBD1 (5 bases). Trimming shortened V by 0 bases and J by 10 bases, and 10 bases separated the two germline ends. This CDR3 is built from 13 residues. Germline-derived CDR1 and CDR2 are SGHRS and YFSETQ. The CDR3 is CASSLGLGGKLFF. CDR3 DNA sequence: TGCGCCAGCAGCTTGGGGCTCGGGGGAAAACTGTTTTTT. The full variable domain, rest sourced from reference TRBV5-1 and TRBJ1-4, is KAGVTQTPRYLIKTRGQQVTLSCSPISGHRSVSWYQQTPGQGLQFLFEYFSETQRNKGNFPGRFSGRQFSNSRSEMNVSTLELGDSALYLCASSLGLGGKLFFGSGTQLSVL.

V is TRBV10-3 and J is TRBJ1-2; a possible D gene is TRBD1 (5 bases). The V end lost 6 bases, the J end lost 5 bases, and 16 bases lay between the germline ends. This CDR3 is 14 amino acids long. The V gene's germline CDR1 is ENHRY and CDR2 SYGVKD. The CDR3 coding sequence is TGTGCCATCAGGGAACAGGACATATTATATGGCTACACCTTC. Protein sequence: CAIREQDILYGYTF.

This clonotype has at least ten counts. The rearrangement links TRBV5-1 to TRBJ1-2; D gene uncertain. In germline, CDR1 is SGHRS, CDR2 YFSETQ. The CDR3 runs 14 residues. V lost 6 bases to trimming and J lost 0 bases, with 12 bases between them. This chain's CDR3 is CASNQDGSNYGYTF. CDR3 nucleotide sequence: TGCGCCAGCAACCAAGACGGGTCTAACTATGGCTACACCTTC.

This clonotype was counted a few times. The chain employs TRBV5-6 and TRBJ1-1; 8 bases match TRBD1. This CDR3 contains 12 residues. Germline CDR1 SGHDT, CDR2 YYEEEE. The ends lost 3 bases at V and 11 bases at J; junction bases unmatched: 6. Written as DNA, the CDR3 is TGTGCCAGCAGCTCGACAGGGGTGAGTGCTTTCTTT. It is translated as CASSSTGVSAFF.

The genes are TRBV6-2 or TRBV6-3 and TRBJ2-2; D is ambiguous. Trimming removed 2 bases at V and 5 bases at J, with 15 bases between. The CDR3 loop spans 16 amino acids. Germline V gene sequence: CDR1 MNHEY, CDR2 SVGEGT. CDR3 region: CASSYGARKGTGELFF. In nucleotides, the CDR3 is TGTGCCAGCAGTTACGGTGCTAGGAAGGGAACCGGGGAGCTGTTTTTT.

There are many counts of this clonotype. The gene calls are TRBV7-2 and TRBJ1-1; D ambiguous. The CDR3 is made up of 13 amino acids. From germline, CDR1 is SGHTA and CDR2 FQGNSA. The ends were cut back, 3 bases at V and 4 bases at J, with 9 bases in the middle. The CDR3: CASSFGTATEAFF. The CDR3 nucleotides read TGTGCCAGCAGCTTCGGTACCGCCACTGAAGCTTTCTTT.

The chain joins TRBV5-6 to TRBJ1-6; possibly TRBD1 for D (6 bases). This CDR3 spans 15 amino acids. Trimming shortened V by 3 bases and J by 2 bases, and 9 bases separated the two germline ends. In germline, CDR1 is SGHDT, CDR2 YYEEEE. The CDR3 DNA reads as TGTGCCAGCAGCTACCGGACAGCCTATAATTCACCCCTCCACTTT. It encodes CASSYRTAYNSPLHF. Full variable domain (missing parts from reference TRBV5-6 and TRBJ1-6): DAGVTQSPTHLIKTRGQQVTLRCSPKSGHDTVSWYQQALGQGPQFIFQYYEEEERQRGNFPDRFSGHQFPNYSSELNVNALLLGDSALYLCASSYRTAYNSPLHFGNGTRLTVT.

This clonotype was observed a handful of times. The rearrangement joins TRBV24-1 to TRBJ2-3; perhaps TRBD1 as D (7 bases). Trimming shortened V by 5 bases and J by 0 bases, and 11 bases separated the two germline ends. The CDR3 is made up of 15 amino acids. Germline loops: CDR1 KGHDR, CDR2 SFDVKD. CDR3 sequence reads: CATSGRDSSTDTQYF. The CDR3 DNA sequence: TGTGCCACCAGTGGGAGGGACAGTAGCACAGATACGCAGTATTTT.